Following are 11 T cell receptor beta chains from one sample sequenced in a study of early T cells in non-severe SARS-CoV-2 infection. TCRdb called the 5' RACE reads again in MiXCR, with one record for every CDR3 protein. Of tens of thousands of distinct CDR3 sequences in the sample, 10% were seen once. The input for sequencing was whole blood, taken at baseline. The receptors were gathered from an adult who was a healthcare worker with PCR-confirmed SARS-CoV-2 infection or an uninfected control (not recorded which).

The genes are TRBV9 and TRBJ2-7; 7 bases fit TRBD2. Per the germline V gene, CDR1 is SGDLS and CDR2 is YYNGEE. There are 14 residues in the CDR3. V shed 0 bases and J 2 bases; nucleotides not matched to a gene: 2. CDR3 in amino acids: CASSVDAGAYEQYF. Written as DNA, the CDR3 is TGTGCCAGCAGCGTAGATGCGGGGGCCTACGAGCAGTACTTC.

This chain connects TRBV29-1 to TRBJ2-1; D could derive from TRBD1 or TRBD2 (5 bases each). Germline CDR1 SQVTM, CDR2 ANQGSEA. The CDR3 runs to 15 residues. Trimming shortened V by 2 bases and J by 0 bases, and 11 bases separated the two germline ends. The CDR3 bases are TGCAGCGTTGAAAGGGGACCAAGCTCCTACAATGAGCAGTTCTTC. This sequence encodes CSVERGPSSYNEQFF.

This clonotype was recorded many times. The CDR3 sequence is CSAVGAAPGLQHF. CDR3 sequence (DNA): TGCAGTGCGGTGGGGGCCGCGCCGGGTTTGCAGCATTTT. This chain connects TRBV20-1 to TRBJ1-5, with D maybe TRBD1 (6 bases). Between the trimmed V and J ends, which lost 6 bases and 13 bases, there was a span of 22 bases. The germline V gene encodes CDR1 DFQATT and CDR2 SNEGSKA (reference sequence). The CDR3 is 13 residues long.

This clonotype was found a few times. CDR3 loop: CATGRLNEQFF. CDR3 in DNA: TGTGCCACCGGAAGGTTAAATGAGCAGTTCTTC. The chain recombines TRBV24-1 with TRBJ2-1; no definite D call. V was shortened by 9 bases and J by 7 bases, with 9 bases between the two germline ends. This CDR3 is 11 amino acids long. The V gene's germline CDR1 is KGHDR and CDR2 SFDVKD.

The CDR3 DNA reads TGTGCCAGCAGTTTGGGCGGGGCCCGCACAGATACGCAGTATTTT. This codes for CASSLGGARTDTQYF. The gene calls are TRBV12-3 or TRBV12-4 and TRBJ2-3; a weak D match, TRBD2 (6 bases). The CDR3 is 15 residues long. Trimming pared 3 bases from V and 1 base from J, leaving 11 bases between.

This clonotype was detected many times. The rearrangement joins TRBV24-1 to TRBJ2-5; tentative D call: TRBD2 (5 bases). The CDR3 runs 16 residues. Per the germline V gene, CDR1 is KGHDR and CDR2 is SFDVKD. Trimming left V 3 bases short and J 1 base short, with 14 bases between. The CDR3 protein is CATSDGVSSGQETQYF. The CDR3 coding sequence is TGTGCCACCAGTGATGGGGTCTCAAGCGGCCAAGAGACCCAGTACTTC.

This clonotype was detected ten times or more. This chain uses TRBV5-1 with TRBJ1-1; 9 nucleotides line up with TRBD1. CDR1 is SGHRS and CDR2 is YFSETQ in the germline V gene. This CDR3 has 14 residues. The junction had 3 bases not matched to a gene; V was cut back by 2 bases and J by 4 bases. The CDR3, as DNA: TGCGCCAGCAGCTTAGGACAGGGGAGCACTGAAGCTTTCTTT. It specifies CASSLGQGSTEAFF.

This clonotype has only a few counts. J is TRBJ1-1 and V is TRBV11-1; possibly TRBD1 for D (6 bases). V dropped 5 bases and J dropped 5 bases, with 18 bases sitting between them. The CDR3 runs to 15 residues. Germline V CDR1 and CDR2: SGHAT, FQDESV (reference sequence). CDR3 nucleotide sequence: TGTGCCAGCAGCCAATCTACAGGGCAGGGAACTGAAGCTTTCTTT. It encodes CASSQSTGQGTEAFF.

The table lists this clonotype with a few counts. V gene TRBV24-1 combines with J gene TRBJ2-1, with 12 nucleotides matching TRBD2. The CDR3 covers 16 residues. J gave up 9 bases and V 1 base, and 6 bases lay outside the gene matches. The V gene's germline CDR1 is KGHDR and CDR2 SFDVKD. The CDR3 loop is CATSDLTLAGGGEQFF. For the CDR3, the DNA is TGTGCCACCAGTGATTTAACACTAGCGGGAGGCGGTGAGCAGTTCTTC.

J is TRBJ1-2 and V is TRBV14, with D tentatively TRBD1 (5 bases). V lost 2 bases and J lost 8, with 9 bases in between. There are 12 residues in the CDR3. Germline V lookup: CDR1 SGHDN, CDR2 FVKESK. The CDR3 is CASSQWGVGYTF. Written as DNA, the CDR3 is TGTGCCAGCAGCCAATGGGGGGTCGGCTACACCTTC.

This clonotype was observed many times. V usage is TRBV28 and J usage is TRBJ1-3; no reliable D call. The germline V and J ends were trimmed by 3 bases and 2 bases, with 14 bases remaining between them. This CDR3 has 16 amino acids. Germline V gives CDR1 MDHEN, CDR2 SYDVKM. CDR3 loop: CASSFPTTSPGNTIYF. The CDR3 coding sequence is TGTGCCAGCAGTTTCCCCACTACATCTCCTGGAAACACCATATATTTT.